This T cell receptor beta chain appears in the sequencing data of a study of Ad26.COV2.S vaccination and SARS-CoV-2 variants. Across the study: Administration of Ad26.COV2.S was intramuscular, either once or twice 56 days apart.

Measured with immunoSEQ multiplex PCR; TCRdb has only the in-frame clones, and not every one. This table holds more than 300,000 clones, around 85% found once. Study conclusions and caveats: Greater spike-specific TCR breadth was seen in vaccine recipients than in placebo recipients. Vaccine and placebo groups showed comparable non-spike TCR breadth.

As to treatment: around 19 received Ad26.COV2.S at low or high dose, single or two shots; about 5 received placebo; per-sample allocation not given. Day 63 after the first injection of vaccine or placebo was the sampling time. What was given as vaccine was an Ad26 vector encoding Wuhan-strain SARS-CoV-2 spike. Details on this clone: Its cognate antigen is unknown.

This specimen was peripheral blood, taken in a trial of Ad26.COV2.S vaccine versus placebo. The sequence derives from a person aged 18-60 years who received the Ad26.COV2.S COVID-19 vaccine or a placebo.

For the CDR3, the DNA is TGTGCCAGCAGCCCATGGATTGACAGATCTTACGAGCAGTACTTC. Protein: CASSPWIDRSYEQYF. The gene calls are TRBV5-4 and TRBJ2-7; the D gene is possibly TRBD1 (5 bases). Looked up from germline, CDR1 is SGHNT and CDR2 is YYREEE (reference sequence). Trimming took 4 bases from V and 4 from J, leaving 18 bases between them. There are 15 residues in the CDR3.